This T cell receptor beta chain stems from a study of shared clonotypes between healthy human individuals. Using immunoSEQ multiplex PCR, the repertoire was profiled, and TCRdb retains in-frame clones only, with some absent. Of roughly 1 million clones in the sample, around 78% were seen once. The CDR3 contains 15 residues. Germline V gene data show CDR1 as SNHLY and CDR2 as FYNNEI. V dropped 5 bases and J dropped 8 bases, with 18 bases sitting between them. The donors were all Caucasian adults (living in Nashville, Tennessee). This receptor was taken from a man aged 18 to 35 in good health. Some clones in this sample may be carry-over from other donors' samples. What was sequenced was memory CD4+ T cells from PBMCs. Subset defined: CD45RA-negative fraction. The chain uses TRBV2 and TRBJ1-4; D perhaps matches TRBD1 (6 bases). In nucleotides, the CDR3 is TGTGCCAGCAGTCCCTCCTTAGAGGGGGGCGAAAAACTGTTTTTT. This gives the protein CASSPSLEGGEKLFF.